These 23 T cell receptor beta chains originate from one sample sequenced in a study of T cells in Graves' hyperthyroidism and ophthalmopathy (dated by TCRdb to about 2019). Library method: multiplex PCR. The sequencer listed for this sample is Illumina HiSeq 2000. TCR beta CDR3 regions were amplified from RNA transcripts. A first-round RT-PCR of the TCR CDR3 used the HTBI primer set with the Qiagen OneStep RT-PCR kit. The public sequencing data were trimmed at Q25 with fastp and processed into clonotypes with MiXCR by TCRdb, which kept only in-frame beta chains. Duplicate CDR3 protein sequences are folded into a single record with the most common DNA and genes. Across this sample there are around 290,000 distinct CDR3 sequences, with approximately 14% seen only once. The top ten hold roughly 8.2% of the sample. The sequencing sample was made of blood. The source is a woman in her thirties or forties with Graves' hyperthyroidism.

The chain links TRBV20-1 to TRBJ2-1, with 12 bases aligning to TRBD2. The CDR3 runs 16 residues. V lost 1 base and J lost 12; bases outside the gene matches: 13. CDR1 is DFQATT, CDR2 SNEGSKA, per germline (reference sequence). DNA for the CDR3: TGCAGTGCTAGAGCCCCTTGGGCTAGCGGGAGGGCCGGGCAGTTCTTC. Amino acid sequence: CSARAPWASGRAGQFF.

In its sample, this clonotype was seen many times. The rearrangement uses TRBV6-1 and TRBJ2-5; the match to TRBD2 covers 12 bases. Germline CDR1 and CDR2: MNHNS and SASEGT. Trimming took 7 bases from V and 5 from J; bases not matched to a gene: 8. CDR3 length: 15 amino acids. CDR3 loop: CASTWTSGTGETQYF. CDR3 coding DNA: TGTGCCAGCACCTGGACTAGCGGGACAGGGGAGACCCAGTACTTC.

The chain employs TRBV18 and TRBJ1-6; the D is unclear. V was cut by 6 bases and J by 7 bases, with 7 bases left in between. CDR3 length: 12 amino acids. CDR1 is KGHSH and CDR2 is LQKENI in the germline V gene. CDR3 DNA: TGTGCCAGCTCCCGGGAGAATTCACCCCTCCACTTT. Its translation is CASSRENSPLHF.

This clonotype was seen ten or more times. The rearrangement uses TRBV7-9 and TRBJ2-7, with unresolved D. With 1 base removed from V and 6 bases from J, the gap between germline ends came to 7 bases. The CDR3 has 12 residues. Germline assignment: CDR1 SEHNR and CDR2 FQNEAQ (reference sequence). CDR3: CASSLVDSEQYF. The CDR3 DNA reads as TGTGCCAGCAGCTTAGTCGATAGCGAGCAGTACTTC.

The J gene is TRBJ2-5, the V gene TRBV11-2; 8 bases line up with TRBD2. From germline, CDR1 is SGHAT and CDR2 FQNNGV. The CDR3 totals 13 residues. The ends lost 4 bases at V and 5 bases at J; junction bases unmatched: 3. The chain's CDR3 is CASSYSGSETQYF. DNA for the CDR3: TGTGCCAGCAGCTACAGCGGGAGTGAGACCCAGTACTTC.

The chain couples TRBV6-1 to TRBJ2-1; TRBD2 might be the D (6 bases). The germline gives CDR1 MNHNS, CDR2 SASEGT. V lost 6 bases and J lost 3, with 12 bases in between. CDR3 length: 14 residues. The CDR3 sequence is CASSSPRDYNEQFF. The CDR3 DNA is TGTGCCAGCAGCTCCCCGCGGGACTACAATGAGCAGTTCTTC.

This clonotype was observed many times. This rearrangement joins TRBV30 to TRBJ2-5, with D possibly matching TRBD1 (6 bases). V lost 1 base and J lost 10, with 16 bases in between. The germline V gene encodes CDR1 GTSNPN and CDR2 SVGIG (reference sequence). CDR3 size: 13 residues. The CDR3 sequence is CAWSAGQPNVQYF. CDR3 bases: TGTGCCTGGAGTGCTGGACAGCCCAACGTCCAGTACTTC.

Concerning this clonotype itself: This could be a read error, since a much larger clone is one nucleotide away. The V and J genes are TRBV5-1 and TRBJ2-5; a weak D match, TRBD1 (5 bases). This CDR3 comprises 14 residues. Per the germline V gene, CDR1 is SGHRS and CDR2 is YFSETQ. The CDR3 sequence is CASSPSPTEEAQYF. Here the CDR3 DNA reads TGCGCCAGCAGCCCCTCCCCGACAGAAGAGGCCCAGTACTTC.

The rearrangement joins TRBV6-2 or TRBV6-3 to TRBJ2-1, with no clear D. CDR3 length: 12 residues. V was pared by 4 bases and J by 4 bases, with 5 bases between. CDR1 is MNHEY and CDR2 is SVGEGT in the germline V gene. In nucleotides, the CDR3 is TGTGCCAGCAGTTCCTTTTACAATGAGCAGTTCTTC. The encoded protein is CASSSFYNEQFF.

This clonotype showed up many times. The gene calls are TRBV5-1 and TRBJ2-1; TRBD1 might be the D (6 bases). V lost 4 bases and J lost 6, with 8 bases in between. Germline loops: CDR1 SGHRS, CDR2 YFSETQ. The CDR3 spans 12 residues. The CDR3 here is CASSVQGNEQFF. The CDR3 bases are TGCGCCAGCAGCGTACAGGGCAATGAGCAGTTCTTC.

This clonotype was observed many times. The V call is TRBV7-3, the J call TRBJ2-3; TRBD2 is a possible D gene (5 bases). The V gene lost 5 bases and the J gene lost 7 bases, with 19 bases spanning the gap. The CDR3 sequence is 15 residues long. Germline CDR1 reads SGHTA; CDR2 reads FQGTGA. The CDR3 bases are TGTGCCAGCAGCCCCGAGGCTAGAGGGCCATATACGCAGTATTTT. It codes for CASSPEARGPYTQYF.

For this clonotype: Possible read error: a much larger clone is one base away. The V gene is TRBV27, the J gene TRBJ1-4; perhaps TRBD1 as D (6 bases). V dropped 6 bases and J dropped 7 bases, with 21 bases sitting between them. The CDR3 is 16 amino acids. Germline CDR1 and CDR2: MNHEY and SMNVEV (reference sequence). CDR3 sequence: CASSGPRRGAGEKLFF. The CDR3 DNA sequence: TGTGCCAGCAGCGGTCCTCGGAGGGGGGCAGGTGAAAAACTGTTTTTT.

In its sample, this clonotype was seen many times. The chain recombines TRBV7-9 with TRBJ2-3; 8 bases match TRBD1. The germline V gene encodes CDR1 SEHNR and CDR2 FQNEAQ (reference sequence). V gave up 5 bases and J gave up 1 base; unmatched junction bases: 2. This CDR3 comprises 14 residues. The CDR3 loop is CASSAGGGTDTQYF. In DNA, the CDR3 is TGTGCCAGCAGCGCAGGGGGCGGCACAGATACGCAGTATTTT.

The rearrangement links TRBV6-1 to TRBJ1-5; D possibly corresponds to TRBD1 (5 bases). Looked up from germline, CDR1 is MNHNS and CDR2 is SASEGT. The germline V and J ends were trimmed by 5 bases and 5 bases, with 13 bases remaining between them. The CDR3 extends over 14 amino acids. CDR3 residues: CASSTGPDDQPQHF. The CDR3 bases are TGTGCCAGCAGTACGGGGCCGGACGATCAGCCCCAGCATTTT.

The chain is built from TRBV6-1 and TRBJ2-1; D is perhaps TRBD2 (6 bases). Trimming took 6 bases from V and 9 from J, leaving 18 bases between them. The V gene's germline CDR1 is MNHNS and CDR2 SASEGT. The CDR3 length is 14 residues. CDR3: CASRGRLVSGEQFF. CDR3 DNA sequence: TGTGCCAGCAGGGGGAGACTAGTTAGTGGTGAGCAGTTCTTC.

The chain couples TRBV2 to TRBJ2-3, with TRBD2 identical over 11 bases. Losses at the gene ends were 5 bases for V and 12 bases for J; bases not matched to a gene: 4. The germline V gene has CDR1 SNHLY and CDR2 FYNNEI. The CDR3 runs to 12 residues. CDR3 loop: CASSPGLAVQYF. The CDR3 DNA follows: TGTGCCAGCAGTCCGGGACTAGCGGTACAGTATTTT.

This clonotype appeared a few times. V is TRBV6-2 or TRBV6-3 and J is TRBJ2-3; 9 nucleotides line up with TRBD2. The CDR3 runs 11 residues. V shed 2 bases and J 13 bases; nucleotides not matched to a gene: 1. The germline V gene has CDR1 MNHEY and CDR2 SVGEGT. CDR3 sequence (DNA): TGTGCCAGCAGTTACGGGACTAGCAAGTATTTT. It encodes CASSYGTSKYF.

To note about this clonotype: The junction and the germline gene differ at one end; a read error may be behind it. The chain joins TRBV7-9 to TRBJ2-7; no reliable D call. This CDR3 has 12 residues. CDR1 is SEHNR and CDR2 is FQNEAQ in the germline V gene (reference sequence). DNA of the CDR3: TGTGCCAGCAGCTCGCCAGGCTACGAGCAGCACTTC. Translating it yields CASSSPGYEQHF.

Worth noting for this clonotype: Given a much more abundant clone one base away, this may be a read error. V gene TRBV18 combines with J gene TRBJ2-3; TRBD2 matches at 10 bases. CDR1 KGHSH and CDR2 LQKENI come from the germline V gene. The CDR3 is 15 residues long. CDR3 DNA: TGTGTCAGCTCCCTCGGACTAGCGGACACAGATACGCAGTATTTT. This encodes CVSSLGLADTDTQYF.

This clonotype was counted ten times or more. The rearrangement links TRBV28 to TRBJ1-5; possible D gene TRBD1, 6 bases. Germline V gives CDR1 MDHEN, CDR2 SYDVKM. This CDR3 is built from 15 residues. The germline V and J ends were trimmed by 3 bases and 9 bases, with 18 bases remaining between them. As DNA, the CDR3 is TGTGCCAGCAGTTTCTCAGGGGCCGGGGATTTGCCCCAGCATTTT. Translated: CASSFSGAGDLPQHF.

Many counts were recorded for this clonotype. The CDR3 here is CASSPPDTNQPQHF. The DNA for the CDR3 is TGTGCCAGCAGCCCTCCGGATACCAATCAGCCCCAGCATTTT. This chain uses TRBV3-1 with TRBJ1-5, with no clear D. There are 14 residues in the CDR3. Trimming removed 4 bases from V and 3 bases from J, with 10 bases in between. From germline, CDR1 is LGHDT and CDR2 YNNKEL (reference sequence).

The V call is TRBV7-9, the J call TRBJ2-5; 10 positions match TRBD1. The length of the CDR3 is 17 residues. Per the germline V gene, CDR1 is SEHNR and CDR2 is FQNEAQ (reference sequence). V lost 6 bases and J lost 4; bases outside the gene matches: 14. CDR3 nucleotides: TGTGCCAGCAGACCCAGTCCGGGACAGGGGTCTACAGAGACCCAGTACTTC. This gives the protein CASRPSPGQGSTETQYF.

This clonotype was recorded many times. J is TRBJ2-3 and V is TRBV3-1; D is possibly TRBD1 (5 bases). This CDR3 spans 14 amino acids. V was pared by 4 bases and J by 4 bases, with 12 bases between. In germline, CDR1 is LGHDT, CDR2 YNNKEL (reference sequence). The DNA for the CDR3 is TGTGCCAGCAGCCTAGGGGCCCGAGCAGATACGCAGTATTTT. This codes for CASSLGARADTQYF.